This T cell receptor beta chain was obtained from a study of blood T cell repertoires in COVID-19. As handled by the study authors: Cell counts per sample came from amplifying reference gene primers. The repertoire was sequenced with immunoSEQ multiplex PCR; TCRdb's copy has only in-frame clones and lacks some. V, J and clone size are those of that table, while D and trimming were read from the DNA. This sample has some 110,000 clones, with about four fifths found just once. The V gene's germline CDR1 is MDHEN and CDR2 SYDVKM. V was trimmed by 7 bases and J by 10 bases, leaving 13 bases between them. The CDR3 has 11 amino acids.

Material for sequencing was peripheral blood. The TCR was taken from a man older than 75 with acute or convalescent COVID-19. V usage is TRBV28 and J usage is TRBJ1-1, with D possibly matching TRBD1 (6 bases). The CDR3 reads CASKRTVGAFF. The CDR3 nucleotides are TGTGCCAGCAAAAGGACAGTGGGAGCTTTCTTT.